The 29 T cell receptor beta chains reported below all come from one sample, sequenced in a study of blood T cells in healthy people across ages. Sample-barcoded 5' priming and a J-beta primer mix drove a second PCR of 7 to 11 cycles. One entry per CDR3 protein, called by TCRdb with MiXCR from the 5' RACE reads. Among about 810,000 distinct CDR3 sequences listed, about 34% were seen once. Sequenced material: blood. Receptor source: a man younger than 30 in good health.

The chain carries TRBV2 and TRBJ1-5; a possible D gene is TRBD1 (6 bases). Germline CDR1 SNHLY, CDR2 FYNNEI. CDR3 length equals 16 residues. V dropped 0 bases and J dropped 2 bases, with 11 bases sitting between them. The CDR3 sequence is CASSEARNRGNQPQHF. The CDR3 DNA reads as TGTGCCAGCAGTGAAGCTCGGAACAGGGGCAATCAGCCCCAGCATTTT. The full variable domain, rest sourced from reference TRBV2 and TRBJ1-5, is EPEVTQTPSHQVTQMGQEVILRCVPISNHLYFYWYRQILGQKVEFLVSFYNNEISEKSEIFDDQFSVERPDGSNFTLKIRSTKLEDSAMYFCASSEARNRGNQPQHFGDGTRLSIL.

The chain carries TRBV6-6 and TRBJ2-5; D might be TRBD2 (7 bases). CDR1 and CDR2 from the germline V gene are MNHNY and SVGAGI (reference sequence). The CDR3 is 15 residues long. Trimming stripped 8 bases from V and 4 bases from J, with 20 bases between. The CDR3 loop is CASYPRLGGGETQYF. As DNA, the CDR3 is TGTGCCAGCTACCCTCGCCTGGGAGGGGGAGAGACCCAGTACTTC.

The V and J genes are TRBV5-4 and TRBJ2-2; either TRBD1 or TRBD2 may fit D (5 bases each). The CDR3 has 15 residues. Germline V gives CDR1 SGHNT, CDR2 YYREEE (reference sequence). Trimming pared 4 bases from V and 0 bases from J, leaving 10 bases between. The CDR3 loop reads CASSPTGPNTGELFF. DNA for the CDR3: TGTGCCAGCAGCCCGACGGGGCCGAACACCGGGGAGCTGTTTTTT.

The chain combines TRBV5-1 with TRBJ2-7; TRBD2 matches 7 bases. Germline V gene data show CDR1 as SGHRS and CDR2 as YFSETQ. The V segment lost 4 bases and the J segment 5 bases; nucleotides outside the gene matches: 9. This CDR3 region has 14 residues. CDR3 residues: CASSVDPGTNEQYF. In DNA, the CDR3 is TGCGCCAGCAGCGTGGATCCTGGGACTAACGAGCAGTACTTC. Variable domain in full (rest from reference TRBV5-1 and TRBJ2-7): KAGVTQTPRYLIKTRGQQVTLSCSPISGHRSVSWYQQTPGQGLQFLFEYFSETQRNKGNFPGRFSGRQFSNSRSEMNVSTLELGDSALYLCASSVDPGTNEQYFGPGTRLTVT.

The chain uses TRBV7-2 and TRBJ2-1, with a possible D match to TRBD2 (5 bases). V was trimmed by 5 bases and J by 7 bases, leaving 18 bases between them. Germline CDR1 SGHTA, CDR2 FQGNSA. The CDR3 is 15 residues long. The CDR3 bases are TGTGCCAGCAGCCCCCAGCGTGGGAGATTGAATGAGCAGTTCTTC. Protein product: CASSPQRGRLNEQFF.

Regarding this clonotype: The germline gene is not matched at one end of the junction; a read error may be the cause. The chain couples TRBV4-2 to TRBJ2-2; no reliable D call. CDR1 and CDR2 from the germline V gene are LGHNA and YNFKEQ. The CDR3 runs to 13 residues. CDR3 nucleotides: TGTGCCAGCAGCCCCTTGAACACCTGGGAGCTGTTTTTT. Residues: CASSPLNTWELFF.

This clonotype has just a few counts. The chain employs TRBV5-1 and TRBJ2-1, with 9 bases that match TRBD1. The J call may be in error: the DNA end matches TRBJ2-7 better. CDR1 and CDR2 from the germline V gene are SGHRS and YFSETQ. This CDR3 is built from 17 residues. The CDR3 is CASSWDRDGGSYNEQYF. The DNA for the CDR3 is TGCGCCAGCAGCTGGGACAGGGACGGAGGCTCCTACAATGAGCAGTACTTC.

With respect to this clonotype: A much more abundant neighbour one base away suggests this may be a read error. V usage is TRBV12-3 or TRBV12-4 and J usage is TRBJ2-1; TRBD2 matches 7 bases. The end of the DNA aligns better with TRBJ2-7, so the J call may be wrong. The CDR3 is 14 amino acids. CDR3 DNA: TGTGCCAGCAGAACTAGCGTCGCCTACAATGAGCAGTACTTC. Amino acids: CASRTSVAYNEQYF.

This clonotype was seen ten or more times. The genes are TRBV20-1 and TRBJ2-5, with TRBD2 identical over 11 bases. Trimming took 4 bases from V and 1 from J; bases not matched to a gene: 5. There are 15 residues in the CDR3. Looked up from germline, CDR1 is DFQATT and CDR2 is SNEGSKA (reference sequence). CDR3 bases: TGCAGTGCTACCCCTAGCGGGGGGCTCCAAGAGACCCAGTACTTC. The encoded protein is CSATPSGGLQETQYF.

This rearrangement joins TRBV28 to TRBJ2-3; the D call may be TRBD1 or TRBD2 (6 bases each). The V end was cut by 7 bases, the J end by 3 bases, with 20 bases between. Looked up from germline, CDR1 is MDHEN and CDR2 is SYDVKM. The CDR3 runs 16 residues. The CDR3 sequence: CASTPLGGRGTDTQYF. In DNA, the CDR3 is TGTGCCAGCACCCCCTTAGGGGGGAGAGGGACAGATACGCAGTATTTT.

This clonotype was counted only a few times. This rearrangement joins TRBV15 to TRBJ2-2; D gene unclear. Per germline, CDR1 LNHNV and CDR2 YYDKDF (reference sequence). The CDR3 sequence is 17 residues long. V was trimmed by 1 base and J by 0 bases, leaving 12 bases between them. The CDR3 nucleotides are TGTGCCACCAGCAGAGGGGGTGGCGGATCGAACACCGGGGAGCTGTTTTTT. Residues: CATSRGGGGSNTGELFF.

About this clonotype itself: This likely comes from a read error, as the CDR3 has no conserved phenylalanine or tryptophan at its end. The chain is built from TRBV12-3 or TRBV12-4 and TRBJ1-2; D unclear. The CDR3 covers 13 residues. Trimming took 5 bases from V and 2 from J, leaving 9 bases between them. CDR3 sequence: CASSAPENYGYTL. CDR3 sequence (DNA): TGTGCCAGCAGTGCGCCTGAGAACTATGGCTACACCTTA.

The chain combines TRBV21-1 with TRBJ2-3; the D call in the table, TRBD1, was not verified against the DNA. TRBV21-1 is a pseudogene segment. The CDR3 is made up of 18 amino acids. The CDR3 loop reads CASSAEPSGQNSTDTQYF. CDR3 nucleotides: TGTGCCAGCAGCGCAGAACCCTCGGGACAGAACAGCACAGATACGCAGTATTTT.

This clonotype was observed many times. The chain recombines TRBV4-3 with TRBJ2-3; TRBD2 might be the D (6 bases). The ends were cut back, 1 base at V and 2 bases at J, with 10 bases in the middle. The CDR3 contains 15 residues. Germline V CDR1 and CDR2: LGHNA, YSLEER. The CDR3 nucleotides read TGCGCCAGCAGCCAAGTTGGCGGGGACACAGATACGCAGTATTTT. This codes for CASSQVGGDTDTQYF.

This clonotype was found many times. This chain joins TRBV19 and TRBJ2-7; 10 bases are shared with TRBD2. The V gene's germline CDR1 is LNHDA and CDR2 SQIVND (reference sequence). V dropped 3 bases and J dropped 7; count of bases not matched to a gene: 9. The CDR3 is 15 residues long. Here the CDR3 reads CASSITSGDYNEQYF. CDR3 coding DNA: TGTGCCAGTAGTATTACTAGCGGGGACTACAATGAGCAGTACTTC.

This clonotype has more than one count but fewer than ten. This chain joins TRBV12-3 or TRBV12-4 and TRBJ2-1; D is unresolved. CDR3 length: 14 amino acids. The V and J ends lost 6 bases and 0 bases respectively, with 9 bases between them. The CDR3 is CASRGGSSYNEQFF. CDR3 nucleotide sequence: TGTGCCAGCAGGGGTGGAAGCTCCTACAATGAGCAGTTCTTC.

There are a few counts of this clonotype. This sequence joins TRBV27 and TRBJ2-5, with TRBD1 as a possible D gene (7 bases). The germline gives CDR1 MNHEY, CDR2 SMNVEV (reference sequence). V shed 4 bases and J shed 11 bases, with 26 bases lying between them. There are 16 residues in the CDR3. This CDR3 is CASSSTGTVAANEQYF. The CDR3, as DNA: TGTGCCAGCAGTTCCACCGGGACAGTAGCGGCGAATGAGCAGTACTTC.

The gene calls are TRBV9 and TRBJ2-6, with D uncertain. This CDR3 has 20 amino acids. CDR1 SGDLS and CDR2 YYNGEE come from the germline V gene. Trimming pared 3 bases from V and 0 bases from J, leaving 22 bases between. The CDR3 nucleotides are TGTGCCAGCAGCGCCAGAGGCGGTGAATATACGAACTCTGGGGCCAACGTCCTGACTTTC. It translates to CASSARGGEYTNSGANVLTF.

The chain employs TRBV20-1 and TRBJ1-2, with 10 bases aligning to TRBD1. The germline V gene has CDR1 DFQATT and CDR2 SNEGSKA (reference sequence). V trimming: 8 bases; J trimming: 4 bases; junction bases outside the gene matches: 13. The CDR3 loop spans 15 amino acids. The CDR3 nucleotides are TGCAGTTCCGGGACAGGGGTACTAGGCAGCTATGGCTACACCTTC. Its protein product is CSSGTGVLGSYGYTF.

The V gene is TRBV30, the J gene TRBJ2-1; tentatively, D is TRBD1 or TRBD2 (5 bases each). The CDR3 contains 12 residues. The V end lost 5 bases, the J end lost 7 bases, and 12 bases lay between the germline ends. Germline V gives CDR1 GTSNPN, CDR2 SVGIG (reference sequence). CDR3 loop: CAWGDRRNEQFF. Written as DNA, the CDR3 is TGTGCCTGGGGGGACCGAAGGAATGAGCAGTTCTTC.

In its sample, this clonotype was seen many times. The chain is built from TRBV19 and TRBJ1-1; D gene unclear. From germline, CDR1 is LNHDA and CDR2 SQIVND (reference sequence). The CDR3 has 15 residues. V lost 3 bases and J lost 5, with 16 bases in between. The CDR3 reads CASSMAALEQTEAFF. The CDR3 nucleotides are TGTGCCAGTAGTATGGCGGCCCTTGAGCAGACTGAAGCTTTCTTT.

This clonotype was counted at least ten times. The gene calls are TRBV6-2 or TRBV6-3 and TRBJ2-6; no definite D call. The CDR3 spans 15 residues. Germline loops: CDR1 MNHEY, CDR2 SVGEGT. Between the trimmed V and J ends, which lost 9 bases and 0 bases, there was a span of 12 bases. The CDR3 loop reads CASLDGGSGANVLTF. CDR3 DNA: TGTGCCAGTCTAGACGGCGGCTCTGGGGCCAACGTCCTGACTTTC.

V usage is TRBV27 and J usage is TRBJ1-5; possibly TRBD1 for D (6 bases). V lost 9 bases and J lost 4, with 13 bases in between. Germline lookup yields CDR1 MNHEY and CDR2 SMNVEV (reference sequence). This CDR3 comprises 13 residues. The CDR3: CARQQGLNQPQHF. In DNA, the CDR3 is TGTGCCAGACAACAGGGTTTAAATCAGCCCCAGCATTTT.

V is TRBV5-1 and J is TRBJ2-5; 8 nucleotides align to TRBD2. V shed 0 bases, J shed 1 base, and the junction held 2 bases outside the gene matches. This CDR3 comprises 15 residues. Looked up from germline, CDR1 is SGHRS and CDR2 is YFSETQ. CDR3 DNA sequence: TGCGCCAGCAGCTTGGCCGGGGGGGGCCAAGAGACCCAGTACTTC. This translates into CASSLAGGGQETQYF.

In its sample, this clonotype was seen a few times. V is TRBV7-8 and J is TRBJ2-3, with D hard to call. The CDR3 contains 16 residues. Germline lookup yields CDR1 SGHVS and CDR2 FQNEAQ. V gave up 4 bases and J gave up 0 bases, with 14 bases separating them. The DNA for the CDR3 is TGTGCCAGCAGCTCCGAGACTGGATCTAGCACAGATACGCAGTATTTT. Protein sequence: CASSSETGSSTDTQYF. The full variable domain, its missing parts supplied by reference TRBV7-8 and TRBJ2-3, is GAGVSQSPRYKVAKRGQDVALRCDPISGHVSLFWYQQALGQGPEFLTYFQNEAQLDKSGLPSDRFFAERPEGSVSTLKIQRTQQEDSAVYLCASSSETGSSTDTQYFGPGTRLTVL.

This clonotype came up many times. This sequence joins TRBV20-1 and TRBJ2-7; the match to TRBD1 covers 8 bases. CDR1 and CDR2 from the germline V gene are DFQATT and SNEGSKA (reference sequence). This CDR3 has 12 residues. Losses at the gene ends were 4 bases for V and 4 bases for J; bases not matched to a gene: 3. The CDR3 loop reads CSATDRAYEQYF. As DNA, the CDR3 is TGCAGTGCTACGGACAGGGCGTACGAGCAGTACTTC.

This clonotype has a count of ten or more. The rearrangement joins TRBV4-3 to TRBJ2-1, with D perhaps matching TRBD1 or TRBD2 (5 bases each). The CDR3 covers 17 residues. Germline V gene sequence: CDR1 LGHNA, CDR2 YSLEER. The V gene lost 0 bases and the J gene lost 0 bases, with 12 bases spanning the gap. Here the CDR3 DNA reads TGCGCCAGCAGCCAAGACCCGGGACCCAACTCCTACAATGAGCAGTTCTTC. This sequence encodes CASSQDPGPNSYNEQFF.

This clonotype was recorded at least ten times. This chain uses TRBV29-1 with TRBJ2-7; TRBD2 matches 8 bases. CDR3 size: 13 residues. V shed 6 bases, J shed 0 bases, and the junction held 4 bases outside the gene matches. The germline V gene has CDR1 SQVTM and CDR2 ANQGSEA. The CDR3 DNA sequence: TGCAGCGTGGGGACTAGGCTCTCCTACGAGCAGTACTTC. Its protein is CSVGTRLSYEQYF.

The chain recombines TRBV5-1 with TRBJ2-7, with TRBD1 matching over 10 bases. The CDR3 loop spans 16 amino acids. Germline CDR1 reads SGHRS; CDR2 reads YFSETQ. V shed 1 base, J shed 4 bases, and the junction held 8 bases outside the gene matches. Written as DNA, the CDR3 is TGCGCCAGCAGCTTGTCACTAGACAGGGGGCAGTACGAGCAGTACTTC. Amino acid sequence: CASSLSLDRGQYEQYF.